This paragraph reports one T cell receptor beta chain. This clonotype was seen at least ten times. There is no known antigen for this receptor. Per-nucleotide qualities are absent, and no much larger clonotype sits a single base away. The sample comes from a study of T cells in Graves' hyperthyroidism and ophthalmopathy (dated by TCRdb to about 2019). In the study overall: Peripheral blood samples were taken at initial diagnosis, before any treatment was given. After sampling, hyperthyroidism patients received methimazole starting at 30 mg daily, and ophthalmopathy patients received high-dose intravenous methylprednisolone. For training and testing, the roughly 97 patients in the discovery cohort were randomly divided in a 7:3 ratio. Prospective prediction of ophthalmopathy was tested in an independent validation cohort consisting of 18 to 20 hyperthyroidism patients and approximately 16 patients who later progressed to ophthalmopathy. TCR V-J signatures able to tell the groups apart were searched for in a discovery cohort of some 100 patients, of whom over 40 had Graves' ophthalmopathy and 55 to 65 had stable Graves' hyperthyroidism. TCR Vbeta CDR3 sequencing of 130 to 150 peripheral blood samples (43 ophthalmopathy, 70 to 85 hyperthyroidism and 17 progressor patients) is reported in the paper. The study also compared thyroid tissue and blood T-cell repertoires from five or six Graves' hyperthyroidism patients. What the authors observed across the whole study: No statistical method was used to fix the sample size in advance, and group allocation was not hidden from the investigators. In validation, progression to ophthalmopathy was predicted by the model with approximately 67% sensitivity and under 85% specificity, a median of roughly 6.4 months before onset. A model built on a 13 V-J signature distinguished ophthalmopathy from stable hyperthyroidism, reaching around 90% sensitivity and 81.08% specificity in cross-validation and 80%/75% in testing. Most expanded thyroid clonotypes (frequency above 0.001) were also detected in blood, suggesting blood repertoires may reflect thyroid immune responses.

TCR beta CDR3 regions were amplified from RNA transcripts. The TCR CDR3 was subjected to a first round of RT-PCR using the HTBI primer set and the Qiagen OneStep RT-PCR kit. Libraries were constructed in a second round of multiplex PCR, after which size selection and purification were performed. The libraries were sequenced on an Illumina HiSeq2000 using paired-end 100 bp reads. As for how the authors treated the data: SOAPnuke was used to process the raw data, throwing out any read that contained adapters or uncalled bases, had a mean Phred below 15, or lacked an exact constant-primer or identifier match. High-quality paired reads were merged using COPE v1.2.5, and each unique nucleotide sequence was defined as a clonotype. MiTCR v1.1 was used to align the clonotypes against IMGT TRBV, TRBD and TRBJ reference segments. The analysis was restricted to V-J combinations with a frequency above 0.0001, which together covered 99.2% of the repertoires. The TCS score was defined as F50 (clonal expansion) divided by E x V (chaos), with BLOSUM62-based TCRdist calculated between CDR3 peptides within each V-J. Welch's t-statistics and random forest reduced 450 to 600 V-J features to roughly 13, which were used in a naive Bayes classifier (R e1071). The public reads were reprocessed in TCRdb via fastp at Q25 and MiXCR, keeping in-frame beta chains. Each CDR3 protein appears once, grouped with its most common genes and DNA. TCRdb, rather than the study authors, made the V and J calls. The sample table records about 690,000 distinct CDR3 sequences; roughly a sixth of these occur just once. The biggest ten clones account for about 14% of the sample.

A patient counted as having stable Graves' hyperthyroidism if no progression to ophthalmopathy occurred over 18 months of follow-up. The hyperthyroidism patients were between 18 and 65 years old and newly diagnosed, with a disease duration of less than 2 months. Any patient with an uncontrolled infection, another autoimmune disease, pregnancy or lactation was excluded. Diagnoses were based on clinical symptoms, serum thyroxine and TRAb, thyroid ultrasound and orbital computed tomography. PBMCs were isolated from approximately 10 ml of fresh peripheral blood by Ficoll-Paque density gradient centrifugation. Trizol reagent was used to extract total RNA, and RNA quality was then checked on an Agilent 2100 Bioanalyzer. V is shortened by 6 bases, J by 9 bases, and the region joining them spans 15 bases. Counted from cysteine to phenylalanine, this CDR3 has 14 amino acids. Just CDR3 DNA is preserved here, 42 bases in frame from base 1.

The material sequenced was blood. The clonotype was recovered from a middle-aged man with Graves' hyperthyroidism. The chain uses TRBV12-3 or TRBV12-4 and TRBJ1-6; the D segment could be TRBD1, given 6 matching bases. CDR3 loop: CASSLTGIASPLHF. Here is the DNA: TGTGCCAGCAGCCTTACAGGGATTGCTTCACCCCTCCACTTT.